The source of this T cell receptor beta chain is a study of cytomegalovirus exposure and HLA in healthy donors. The PCR ran on 60 Vbeta and 13 Jbeta primers. The data were produced by immunoSEQ multiplex PCR, yet TCRdb's version contains in-frame clones alone and is incomplete. The data hold approximately 200,000 clones, with roughly 80% observed a single time. CDR1 SGHVS and CDR2 FNYEAQ come from the germline V gene. Trimming at V came to 1 base and at J to 4 bases, leaving 3 bases not matched to a gene. The CDR3 sequence is 15 residues long. Study-level points and caveats: Using a false discovery rate of 0.05, a later analysis showed that 15,000 to 20,000 TCR beta sequences were associated with HLA alleles.

As concerns this clone: The antigen remains unidentified.

Sample: PBMCs. The gene calls are TRBV7-6 and TRBJ2-3; 9 bases are shared with TRBD1. This receptor was obtained from a woman in her fifties or sixties in good health and CMV-seropositive. The chain's CDR3 is CASSLGTGDSDTQYF. CDR3 in DNA: TGTGCCAGCAGCTTAGGGACAGGGGATTCAGATACGCAGTATTTT.